One T cell receptor beta chain is described in this entry. Its matching antigen is unknown. The data originate from a study of cytomegalovirus exposure and HLA in healthy donors. Study results and limitations: Sequencing likely generated an artifact that appeared as a cluster of highly shared sequence variants. Cytomegalovirus status was reportedly diagnosed by the classifier with high sensitivity and specificity. Rates of TCR association differed by HLA locus in a later analysis, with DRB1 highest and HLA-C lowest. Presence/absence analyses took donor sequencing depth as roughly uniform.

PCR was performed using 60 Vbeta and 13 Jbeta primers. The data were produced by immunoSEQ multiplex PCR, yet TCRdb's version contains in-frame clones alone and is incomplete. The table shows 150,000 to 200,000 clones, with just under 80% occurring only once. The CDR3 covers 15 residues. Trimming stripped 0 bases from V and 2 bases from J, with 9 bases between. Germline CDR1 is LNHDA and CDR2 is SQIVND (reference sequence). The sequence was collected from a woman aged 25-40 years in good health and CMV-seropositive. Sequencing was done on a sample of PBMCs. V and J are TRBV19 and TRBJ2-3; maybe TRBD1 (6 bases). The DNA for the CDR3 is TGTGCCAGTAGTATAGAGGGGGCGGTCACAGATACGCAGTATTTT. This encodes CASSIEGAVTDTQYF. Drawing the rest from reference TRBV19 and TRBJ2-3, the complete variable domain is DGGITQSPKYLFRKEGQNVTLSCEQNLNHDAMYWYRQDPGQGLRLIYYSQIVNDFQKGDIAEGYSVSREKKESFPLTVTSAQKNPTAFYLCASSIEGAVTDTQYFGPGTRLTVL.